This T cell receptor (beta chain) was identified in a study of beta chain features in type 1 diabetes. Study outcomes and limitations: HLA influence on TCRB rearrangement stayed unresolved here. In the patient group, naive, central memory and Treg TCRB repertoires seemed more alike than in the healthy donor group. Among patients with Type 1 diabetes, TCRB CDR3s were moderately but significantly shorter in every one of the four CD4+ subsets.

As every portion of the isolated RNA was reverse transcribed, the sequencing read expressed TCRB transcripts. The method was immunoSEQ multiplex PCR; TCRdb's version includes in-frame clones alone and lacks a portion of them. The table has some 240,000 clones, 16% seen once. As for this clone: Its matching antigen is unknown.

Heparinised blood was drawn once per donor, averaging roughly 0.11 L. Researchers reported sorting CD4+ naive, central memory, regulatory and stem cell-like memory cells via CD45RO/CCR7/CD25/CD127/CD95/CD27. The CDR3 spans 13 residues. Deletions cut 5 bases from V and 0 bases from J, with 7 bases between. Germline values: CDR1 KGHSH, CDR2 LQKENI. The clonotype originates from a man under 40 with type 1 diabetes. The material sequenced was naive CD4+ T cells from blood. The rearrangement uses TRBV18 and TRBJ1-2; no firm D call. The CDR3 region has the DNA TGTGCCAGCTCAGTGACGGCTAACTATGGCTACACCTTC. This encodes CASSVTANYGYTF.